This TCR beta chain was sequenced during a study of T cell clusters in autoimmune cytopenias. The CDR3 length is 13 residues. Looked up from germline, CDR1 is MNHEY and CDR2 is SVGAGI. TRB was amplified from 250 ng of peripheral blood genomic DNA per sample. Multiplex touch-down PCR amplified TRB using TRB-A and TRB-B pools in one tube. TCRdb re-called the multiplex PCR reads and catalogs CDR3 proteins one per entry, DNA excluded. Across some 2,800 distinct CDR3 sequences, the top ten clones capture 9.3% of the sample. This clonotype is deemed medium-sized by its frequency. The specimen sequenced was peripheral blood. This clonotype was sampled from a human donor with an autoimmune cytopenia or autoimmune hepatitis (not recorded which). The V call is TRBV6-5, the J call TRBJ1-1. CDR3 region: CASSYWDHTEAFF.